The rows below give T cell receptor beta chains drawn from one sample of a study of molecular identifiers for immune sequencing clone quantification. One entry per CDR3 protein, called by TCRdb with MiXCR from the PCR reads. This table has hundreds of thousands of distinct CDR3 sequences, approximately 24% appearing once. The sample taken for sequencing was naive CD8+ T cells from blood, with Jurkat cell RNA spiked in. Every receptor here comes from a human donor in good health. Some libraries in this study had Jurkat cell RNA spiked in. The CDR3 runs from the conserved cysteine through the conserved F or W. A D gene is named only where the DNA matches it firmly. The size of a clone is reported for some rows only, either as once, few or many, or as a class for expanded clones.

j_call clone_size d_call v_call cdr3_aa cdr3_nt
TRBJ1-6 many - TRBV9 CASSVGSDPNYNSPLHF TGTGCCAGCAGCGTAGGGTCAGACCCGAACTATAATTCACCCCTCCACTTT
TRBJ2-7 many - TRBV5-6 CASSLGHPIYEQYF TGTGCCAGCAGCTTGGGACACCCTATCTACGAGCAGTACTTC
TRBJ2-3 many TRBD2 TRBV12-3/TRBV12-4 CASSFGGRTDTQYF TGTGCCAGCAGTTTTGGCGGGAGGACAGATACGCAGTATTTT
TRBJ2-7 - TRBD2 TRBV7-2 CASSSPPWEGDTYEQYF TGTGCCAGCAGCTCGCCCCCTTGGGAGGGCGACACCTACGAGCAGTACTTC
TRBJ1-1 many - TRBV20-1 CSARGYGGTEAFF TGCAGTGCTAGAGGTTATGGGGGCACTGAAGCTTTCTTT
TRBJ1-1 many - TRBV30 CAWSVGEGSTEAFF TGTGCCTGGAGTGTAGGGGAGGGGAGCACTGAAGCTTTCTTT
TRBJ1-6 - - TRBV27 CASSRVPANSPLHF TGTGCCAGCAGCCGGGTCCCGGCGAATTCACCCCTCCACTTT
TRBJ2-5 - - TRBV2 CASSEAGAGKQEAQYF TGTGCCAGCAGTGAAGCGGGCGCAGGGAAACAAGAGGCCCAGTACTTC
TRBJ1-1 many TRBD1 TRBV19 CASSIPGQLNTEAFF TGTGCCAGTAGTATCCCGGGACAGCTGAACACTGAAGCTTTCTTT
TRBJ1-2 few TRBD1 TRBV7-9 CASSRTGGSYGYTF TGTGCCAGCAGCAGGACAGGGGGCAGCTATGGCTACACCTTC
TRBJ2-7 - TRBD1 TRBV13 CASSLGTGGWGEQYF TGTGCCAGCAGCTTAGGGACAGGGGGATGGGGAGAGCAGTACTTC
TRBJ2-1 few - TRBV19 CASSIGLVREQFF TGTGCCAGTAGTATAGGACTAGTTCGGGAGCAGTTCTTC
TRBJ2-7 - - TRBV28 CASSWFSYEQYF TGTGCCAGCAGTTGGTTCAGCTACGAGCAGTACTTC
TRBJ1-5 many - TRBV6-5 CASSYGTGAPQHF TGTGCCAGCAGTTACGGTACGGGGGCACCCCAGCATTTT
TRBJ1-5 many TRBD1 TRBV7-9 CASSLERQGLNQPQHF TGTGCCAGCAGCTTAGAGAGACAGGGCCTCAATCAGCCCCAGCATTTT
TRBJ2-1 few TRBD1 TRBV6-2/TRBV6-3 CASRQWDSSYNEQFF TGTGCCAGCAGACAATGGGACAGCTCCTACAATGAGCAGTTCTTC
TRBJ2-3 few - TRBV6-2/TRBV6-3 CASSRLRTSSTDTQYF TGTGCCAGCAGCCGCCTAAGGACTTCTAGCACAGATACGCAGTATTTT
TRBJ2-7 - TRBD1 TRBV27 CASSLPTGTGTYEQYF TGTGCCAGCAGTTTACCGACCGGGACAGGGACCTACGAGCAGTACTTC
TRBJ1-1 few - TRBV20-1 CSASTPLNTEAFF TGCAGTGCTAGTACCCCCCTGAACACTGAAGCTTTCTTT
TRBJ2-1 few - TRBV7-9 CASSQDASYNEQFF TGTGCCAGCAGCCAGGACGCGAGCTACAATGAGCAGTTCTTC
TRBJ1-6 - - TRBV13 CASSTTGLGSPLHF TGTGCCAGCAGCACAACAGGGTTAGGATCACCCCTCCACTTT
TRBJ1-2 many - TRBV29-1 CSVEDRARQGKYGYTF TGCAGCGTTGAAGATCGAGCGAGGCAGGGAAAATATGGCTACACCTTC
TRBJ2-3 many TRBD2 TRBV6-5 CASRYTGLAGDGNTDTQYF TGTGCCAGCAGATACACTGGACTAGCGGGAGATGGGAACACAGATACGCAGTATTTT
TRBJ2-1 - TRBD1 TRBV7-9 CASSFGTGVYDEQFF TGTGCCAGCAGCTTTGGGACAGGGGTTTATGATGAGCAGTTCTTC
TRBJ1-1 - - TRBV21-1 CASNLQGAWAEAFF TGTGCCAGCAACCTACAGGGGGCATGGGCTGAAGCTTTCTTT
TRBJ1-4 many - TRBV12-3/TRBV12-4 CASSLRGSNGANEKLFF TGTGCCAGCAGTTTGCGAGGGTCTAACGGCGCTAATGAAAAACTGTTTTTT
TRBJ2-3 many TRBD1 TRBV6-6 CAHGTGVDTQYF TGTGCCCACGGGACAGGGGTGGATACGCAGTATTTT
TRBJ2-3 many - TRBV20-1 CSARDSDGISDTQYF TGCAGTGCTAGAGATTCAGATGGTATATCGGATACGCAGTATTTT
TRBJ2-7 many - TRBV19 CASSIADNSYEQYF TGTGCCAGTAGTATTGCGGACAACTCCTACGAGCAGTACTTC
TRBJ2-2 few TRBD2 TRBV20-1 CSARDLAGVTGGELFF TGCAGTGCCCGGGATCTAGCGGGAGTAACAGGCGGGGAGCTGTTTTTT
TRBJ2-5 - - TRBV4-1 CASSQDHDRETQYF TGCGCCAGCAGCCAAGATCATGACCGGGAGACCCAGTACTTC
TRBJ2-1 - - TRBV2 CASSAYPEVGEQFF TGTGCCAGCAGTGCCTACCCGGAGGTGGGCGAGCAGTTCTTC
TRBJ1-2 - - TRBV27 CASSLGQGITGYTF TGTGCCAGCAGTTTAGGGCAGGGGATCACTGGCTACACCTTC
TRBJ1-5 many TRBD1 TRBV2 CASSMDRGGNQPQHF TGTGCCAGCAGTATGGACAGGGGAGGCAATCAGCCCCAGCATTTT
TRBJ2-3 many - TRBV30 CAWNRQGTDTQYF TGTGCCTGGAATAGGCAGGGCACAGATACGCAGTATTTT
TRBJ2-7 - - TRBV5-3 CASSIAADYEQYF TGTGCCAGTAGTATAGCGGCAGACTACGAGCAGTACTTC
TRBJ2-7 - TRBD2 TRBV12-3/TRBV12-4 CASSPGGLAAPSSYEQYF TGTGCCAGCAGTCCCGGTGGACTAGCGGCACCAAGCTCCTACGAGCAGTACTTC
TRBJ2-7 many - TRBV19 CASSPSGYEQYF TGTGCCAGCAGCCCCTCCGGGTACGAGCAGTACTTC
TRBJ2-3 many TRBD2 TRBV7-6 CASTLSPGLPITDTQYF TGTGCCAGCACACTATCCCCGGGACTACCGATTACAGATACGCAGTATTTT
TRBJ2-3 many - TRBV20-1 CSARILGTDTQYF TGCAGTGCCCGAATACTAGGGACAGATACGCAGTATTTT
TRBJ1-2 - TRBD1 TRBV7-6 CASSTGQGGYSYTF TGTGCCAGCAGCACGGGACAGGGAGGCTATAGCTACACCTTC
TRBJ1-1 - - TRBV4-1 CASSQSDRLNTEAFF TGCGCCAGCAGCCAATCTGACAGGTTGAACACTGAAGCTTTCTTT
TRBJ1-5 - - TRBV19 CASSPRQVTDNQPQHF TGTGCCAGTAGTCCACGACAGGTTACCGACAATCAGCCCCAGCATTTT
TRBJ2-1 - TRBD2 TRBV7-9 CATGSGTSNEQFF TGTGCCACCGGTTCCGGGACTAGCAATGAGCAGTTCTTC
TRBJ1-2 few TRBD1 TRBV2 CASSEALGDRYYGYTF TGTGCCAGCAGTGAAGCGCTTGGGGACAGGTACTATGGCTACACCTTC
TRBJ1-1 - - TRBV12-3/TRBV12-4 CASSLPPLGQRNTEAFF TGTGCCAGCAGTTTACCGCCCTTGGGACAAAGAAACACTGAAGCTTTCTTT
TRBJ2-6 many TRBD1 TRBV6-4 CASSETGIAGANVLTF TGTGCCAGCAGTGAGACAGGGATCGCGGGGGCCAACGTCCTGACTTTC
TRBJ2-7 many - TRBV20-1 CSARGLAGSSYEQYF TGCAGTGCTAGGGGACTGGCGGGGTCGTCCTACGAGCAGTACTTC